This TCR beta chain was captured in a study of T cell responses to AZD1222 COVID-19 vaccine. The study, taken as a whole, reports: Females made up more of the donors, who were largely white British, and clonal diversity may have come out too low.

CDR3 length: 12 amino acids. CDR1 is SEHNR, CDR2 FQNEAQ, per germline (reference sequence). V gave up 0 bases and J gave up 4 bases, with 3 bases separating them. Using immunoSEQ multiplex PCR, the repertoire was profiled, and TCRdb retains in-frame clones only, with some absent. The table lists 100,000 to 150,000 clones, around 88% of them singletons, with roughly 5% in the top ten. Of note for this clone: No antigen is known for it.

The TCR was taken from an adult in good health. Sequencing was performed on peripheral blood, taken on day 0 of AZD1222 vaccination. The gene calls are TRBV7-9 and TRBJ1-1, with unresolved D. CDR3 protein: CASSLAATEAFF. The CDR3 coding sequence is TGTGCCAGCAGCTTAGCGGCCACTGAAGCTTTCTTT.